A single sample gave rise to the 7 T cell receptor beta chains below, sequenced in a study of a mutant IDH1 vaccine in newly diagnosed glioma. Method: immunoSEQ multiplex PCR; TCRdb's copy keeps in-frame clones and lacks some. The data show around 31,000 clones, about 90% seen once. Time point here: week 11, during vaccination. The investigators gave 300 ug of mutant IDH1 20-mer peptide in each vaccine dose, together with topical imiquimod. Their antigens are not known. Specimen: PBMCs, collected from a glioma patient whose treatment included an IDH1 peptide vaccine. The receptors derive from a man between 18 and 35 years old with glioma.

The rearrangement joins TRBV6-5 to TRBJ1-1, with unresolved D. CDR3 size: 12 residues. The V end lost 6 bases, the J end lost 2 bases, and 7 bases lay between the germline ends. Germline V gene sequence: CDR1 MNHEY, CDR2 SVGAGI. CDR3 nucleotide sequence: TGTGCCAGCAGGTCAACTAACACTGAAGCTTTCTTT. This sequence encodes CASRSTNTEAFF.

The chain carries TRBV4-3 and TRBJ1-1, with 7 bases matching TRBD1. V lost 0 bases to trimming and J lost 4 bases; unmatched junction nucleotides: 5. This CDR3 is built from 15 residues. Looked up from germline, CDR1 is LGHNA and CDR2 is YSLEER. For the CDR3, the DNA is TGCGCCAGCAGCCAAGATAGGGCAGGGGGCACTGAAGCTTTCTTT. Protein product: CASSQDRAGGTEAFF.

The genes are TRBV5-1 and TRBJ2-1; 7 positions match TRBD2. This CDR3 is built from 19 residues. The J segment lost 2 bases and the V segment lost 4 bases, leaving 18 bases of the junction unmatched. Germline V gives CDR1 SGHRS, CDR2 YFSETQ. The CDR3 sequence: CASSAHPGLAARTYNEQFF. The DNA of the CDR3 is TGCGCCAGCAGCGCTCACCCGGGGCTAGCGGCCCGGACCTACAATGAGCAGTTCTTC.

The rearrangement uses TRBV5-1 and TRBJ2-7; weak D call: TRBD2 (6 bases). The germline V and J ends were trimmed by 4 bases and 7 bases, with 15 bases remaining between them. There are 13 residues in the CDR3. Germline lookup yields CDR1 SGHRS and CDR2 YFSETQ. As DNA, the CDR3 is TGCGCCAGCAGCCCCGGGGATCGGGGGGAGCAGTACTTC. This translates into CASSPGDRGEQYF.

The CDR3, as DNA: TGTGCCTGGAGTCCCGCCCTTGGGGTCTCAGAAGTCTACAATGAGCAGTTCTTC. Protein: CAWSPALGVSEVYNEQFF. V usage is TRBV30 and J usage is TRBJ2-1; D is unresolved. CDR3 length equals 18 residues. V lost 2 bases to trimming and J lost 3 bases, with 23 bases between them. Per the germline V gene, CDR1 is GTSNPN and CDR2 is SVGIG (reference sequence).

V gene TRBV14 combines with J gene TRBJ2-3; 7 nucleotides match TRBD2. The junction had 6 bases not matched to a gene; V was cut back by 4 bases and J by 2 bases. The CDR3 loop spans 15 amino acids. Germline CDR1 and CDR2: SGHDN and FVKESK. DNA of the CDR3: TGTGCCAGCAGCCTGGGGGGGACTGCCACAGATACGCAGTATTTT. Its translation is CASSLGGTATDTQYF.

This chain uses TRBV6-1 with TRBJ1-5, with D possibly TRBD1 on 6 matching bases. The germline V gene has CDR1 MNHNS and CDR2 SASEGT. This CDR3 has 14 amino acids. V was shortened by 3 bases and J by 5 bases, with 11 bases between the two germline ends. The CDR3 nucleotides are TGTGCCAGCAGTGAGGCGCACAGGGATCAGCCCCAGCATTTT. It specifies CASSEAHRDQPQHF.